A selection of T cell receptor beta chains follows, all from one sample in a study of blood T cells in healthy people across ages. Via MiXCR, TCRdb re-called the 5' RACE reads, giving one row per CDR3 protein. The sample lists over 950,000 distinct CDR3 sequences, around 54% occurring once. Source material: blood. The receptors originated from a woman in her fifties or sixties in good health. Each CDR3 is given with its conserved first and last residue. The D gene is left open where the match is weak. The listing skips clone size in some rows; elsewhere it reads once, few, many or a size class.

D	V	size	J	DNA	CDR3
TRBD1	TRBV11-2	-	TRBJ2-2	TGTGCCAGCAGCTTAGCGGACAGGACCTACACCGGGGAGCTGTTTTTT	CASSLADRTYTGELFF
-	TRBV7-2	-	TRBJ1-5	TGTGCCAGCAGCCTCACTCTAGGGGGGCAGCCCCAGCATTTT	CASSLTLGGQPQHF
-	TRBV20-1	-	TRBJ2-4	TGCAGTGCTAGAGACACCCAAGTGAAGCAGTACTTC	CSARDTQVKQYF
TRBD1	TRBV5-5	few	TRBJ2-7	TGTGCCAGCAGCGCTTACAGGGGCTTACCCTCCTACGAGCAGTACTTC	CASSAYRGLPSYEQYF
TRBD2	TRBV7-6	-	TRBJ2-3	TGTGCCAGCAGAGCGGGAGGGAGCACAGATACGCAGTATTTT	CASRAGGSTDTQYF
-	TRBV2	few	TRBJ2-7	TGTGCCAGCAGATCCGACGGCCCCTACGAGCAGTACTTC	CASRSDGPYEQYF
-	TRBV27	-	TRBJ1-1	TGTGCCAGCAGTCCACAGTCCGGACTTAACACTGAAGCTTTCTTT	CASSPQSGLNTEAFF
-	TRBV29-1	few	TRBJ1-2	TGCAGCGTTGGGACTCAAAGGGGCTATGGCTACACCTTC	CSVGTQRGYGYTF
TRBD2	TRBV3-1	few	TRBJ2-1	TGTGCCAGCAGCCATTCCTCAGGATTGGGTAGCGGGACCTACAATGAGCAGTTCTTC	CASSHSSGLGSGTYNEQFF
TRBD1	TRBV27	-	TRBJ2-7	TGTGCCAGCAGTTCACCGGGACAGGAAACCGACGAGCAGTACTTC	CASSSPGQETDEQYF
-	TRBV7-9	-	TRBJ1-5	TGTGCCAGCAGCCTAGCGATGGGGGTAGATCAGCCCCAGCATTTT	CASSLAMGVDQPQHF
-	TRBV20-1	-	TRBJ2-7	TGCAGTGCCCACCGGAGCGGGCTATCCTACAATGAGCAGTACTTC	CSAHRSGLSYNEQYF
-	TRBV5-1	-	TRBJ2-4	TGCGCCAGCAGCGTCCGACCGATGGACAACCCGAACATTCAGTACTTC	CASSVRPMDNPNIQYF
-	TRBV6-5	-	TRBJ2-6	TGTGCCAGCAGTTACTATAGAACTGGGGCCAACGTCCTGACTTTC	CASSYYRTGANVLTF
-	TRBV7-2	few	TRBJ2-7	TGTGCCAGCAGCTTGGCCGGGAACAGAGAGCATTTCTTGAATTTCTACGAGCAGTACTTC	CASSLAGNREHFLNFYEQYF
-	TRBV20-1	-	TRBJ2-7	TGCAGTGCTACCGGTGGGGTACTCTACGAGCAGTACTTC	CSATGGVLYEQYF
-	TRBV28	-	TRBJ1-2	TGTGCCAGCAGCCTCGGACAGCTGAACCATGGCTACACCTTC	CASSLGQLNHGYTF
TRBD2	TRBV20-1	few	TRBJ2-7	TGCAGTGCCGCCCGGGGCGGGAGCTCGAATGAGCAGTACTTC	CSAARGGSSNEQYF
TRBD1	TRBV28	-	TRBJ2-7	TGTGCCAGCAGTTTAGACAGGGTTGCAAATGAGCAGTACTTC	CASSLDRVANEQYF
-	TRBV18	-	TRBJ1-2	TGTGCCAGCTCACCATCAGGGGCGCCTGGCTACACCTTC	CASSPSGAPGYTF
-	TRBV3-1	-	TRBJ1-5	TGTGCCAGCAGCCAAGCCAGTTATAGCAATCAGCCCCAGCATTTT	CASSQASYSNQPQHF
TRBD2	TRBV20-1	-	TRBJ2-1	TGCAGTGCTAGAGGGATCCGAGCGGGAGGGGGTGTTGGGGAGCAGTTCTTC	CSARGIRAGGGVGEQFF
-	TRBV18	few	TRBJ2-3	TGTGCCAGCTCAAGGACGAGCCGCACAGATACGCAGTATTTT	CASSRTSRTDTQYF
TRBD2	TRBV20-1	-	TRBJ2-1	TGCAGTGCTAGAGATCTTGGCGGGAGGCGGTACAATGAGCAGTTCTTC	CSARDLGGRRYNEQFF
-	TRBV11-2	-	TRBJ2-1	TGTGCCAGCAGCTTAATCGTGCAGAAGGACTACCGTCCTTTGGGGGATGAGCAGTTCTTC	CASSLIVQKDYRPLGDEQFF
-	TRBV12-3/TRBV12-4	-	TRBJ2-1	TGTGCCAGCAGTTTTCCTAAGGGTGAGCAGTTCTTC	CASSFPKGEQFF
TRBD2	TRBV20-1	-	TRBJ2-1	TGCAGTGCTACCACGGCTAGCGGGAGTTGGTCCTACAATGAGCAGTTCTTC	CSATTASGSWSYNEQFF
-	TRBV24-1	-	TRBJ2-4	TGTGCCACCAGTGATTCAAAAAACATTCAGTACTTC	CATSDSKNIQYF
TRBD1	TRBV20-1	-	TRBJ2-1	TGCAGTGTTATATCCGGGACAGGGGGACGGTGGGGTGGCAATGGGCAGTTCTTC	CSVISGTGGRWGGNGQFF
-	TRBV20-1	-	TRBJ2-7	TGCAGTGCTAGTGGGGCGGGCACCAAGTTCTTC	CSASGAGTKFF
-	TRBV28	-	TRBJ2-7	TGTGCCCGCAGTTTCACCGGTGGGGACTACGAGCAGTACTTC	CARSFTGGDYEQYF
-	TRBV20-1	few	TRBJ2-5	TGCAGTGCTAGGAAGGAAGAGACCCAGTACTTC	CSARKEETQYF
-	TRBV20-1	-	TRBJ2-5	TGCAGTGCTGCCCTAAAACCACAAGAGACCCAGTACTTC	CSAALKPQETQYF
-	TRBV15	many	TRBJ2-1	TGTGCCACCAGCAGAGATAGGGGAAGCTCCTACAATGAGCAGTTCTTC	CATSRDRGSSYNEQFF
TRBD1	TRBV29-1	-	TRBJ2-7	TGCAGAATCGACAGGGGAGGAGAGCAGTACTTC	CRIDRGGEQYF
TRBD1	TRBV12-3/TRBV12-4	-	TRBJ2-5	TGTGCCAGCAGCTCCTACAGGACAGGACAAGAGACCCAGTACTTC	CASSSYRTGQETQYF
-	TRBV20-1	once	TRBJ1-2	TGCAGTGCTCCGCTGCCTCCCACTAACTATGGCTACACCTTC	CSAPLPPTNYGYTF
TRBD2	TRBV29-1	-	TRBJ2-1	TGCAGCGGCGGGGGAACCTACAATGAGCAGTTCTTC	CSGGGTYNEQFF
-	TRBV28	-	TRBJ2-7	TGTGCCAGCACCATCCTCGCCACGACGGAGCAGTACTTC	CASTILATTEQYF
TRBD1	TRBV6-5	few	TRBJ2-6	TGTGCCAGCAGAAAGACAGGGTCTGGGGCCAACGTCCTGACTTTC	CASRKTGSGANVLTF
-	TRBV4-1	few	TRBJ2-3	TGCGCCAGCAGCCAAGGACATGGGGCAGATACGCAGTATTTT	CASSQGHGADTQYF
TRBD2	TRBV15	-	TRBJ2-5	TGTGCCACCAGCAGAGATCTCCGCGGGAGTGAGCAGTACTTC	CATSRDLRGSEQYF
-	TRBV30	-	TRBJ1-4	TGTGCCTGGAGCCCCGGGTTCCATAATGAAAAACTGTTTTTT	CAWSPGFHNEKLFF
-	TRBV12-3/TRBV12-4	-	TRBJ2-1	TGTGCCAGCAGTACAGGGACCCTCCACAATGAGCAGTTCTTC	CASSTGTLHNEQFF
TRBD1	TRBV3-1	-	TRBJ1-6	TGTGCCAGCAGCCTAGGGGGACAGGGGAGCACCCTCCACTTT	CASSLGGQGSTLHF
-	TRBV12-3/TRBV12-4	-	TRBJ2-3	TGTGCCAGCAGTTTAGTGGTAGATACGCAGTATTTT	CASSLVVDTQYF
-	TRBV5-6	-	TRBJ2-7	TGTGCCAGCAGCTTGGGAATAGGGTACGAGCAGTACTTC	CASSLGIGYEQYF
TRBD1	TRBV4-1	-	TRBJ1-4	TGCGCCAGCAGCCTACCGGGACAGAAGAATGAAAAACTGTTTTTT	CASSLPGQKNEKLFF
-	TRBV10-3	few	TRBJ2-3	TGTGCCATCAGGAAAGTGGGAAGCACAGATACGCAGTATTTT	CAIRKVGSTDTQYF
-	TRBV10-3	-	TRBJ2-3	TGTGCCATCAAGGGGGGTACAGATGATACGCAGTATTTT	CAIKGGTDDTQYF
TRBD1	TRBV4-2	few	TRBJ1-5	TGTGCCAGCAGCCCGATACTTCGACAGGGGGACAATCAGCCCCAGCATTTT	CASSPILRQGDNQPQHF
-	TRBV14	few	TRBJ1-1	TGTGCCAGCAGCCAACTTACGATGACTGAAGCTTTCTTT	CASSQLTMTEAFF